This T cell receptor (beta chain) is drawn from a study of blood T cells in healthy people across ages. Whole-study context: Per two T cells, about one barcoded beta molecule was captured through template switching.

V gave up 3 bases and J gave up 1 base, with 13 bases separating them. The germline gives CDR1 DFQATT, CDR2 SNEGSKA (reference sequence). This CDR3 region has 14 residues. For the second PCR, which ran for 7 to 11 cycles, a sample-barcoded 5' primer and a J-beta primer mix were used. MiXCR, run by TCRdb on the 5' RACE reads, gives a single entry per CDR3 protein. There are hundreds of thousands of distinct CDR3 sequences in the sample; 49% occur only once, and roughly a third lies in the top ten. Sequencing used blood. V usage is TRBV20-1 and J usage is TRBJ2-7; no firm D call. The sequence was collected from a woman aged 55-70 years in good health. CDR3 in amino acids: CSASQLGQSYEQYF. CDR3 nucleotides: TGCAGTGCTAGTCAGCTTGGGCAGTCCTACGAGCAGTACTTC.